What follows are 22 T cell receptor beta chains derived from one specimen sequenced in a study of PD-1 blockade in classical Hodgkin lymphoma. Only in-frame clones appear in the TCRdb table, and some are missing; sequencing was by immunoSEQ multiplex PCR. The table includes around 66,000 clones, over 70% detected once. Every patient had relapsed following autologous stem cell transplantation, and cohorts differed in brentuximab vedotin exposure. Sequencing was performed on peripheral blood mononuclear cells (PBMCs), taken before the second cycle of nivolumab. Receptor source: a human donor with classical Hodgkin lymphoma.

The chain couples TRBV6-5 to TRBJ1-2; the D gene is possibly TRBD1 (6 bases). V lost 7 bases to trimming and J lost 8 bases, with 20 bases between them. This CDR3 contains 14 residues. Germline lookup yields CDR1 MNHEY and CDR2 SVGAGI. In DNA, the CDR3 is TGTGCCAGCACGAGGAACAGGGTGGCCGGGGGCTACACCTTC. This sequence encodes CASTRNRVAGGYTF.

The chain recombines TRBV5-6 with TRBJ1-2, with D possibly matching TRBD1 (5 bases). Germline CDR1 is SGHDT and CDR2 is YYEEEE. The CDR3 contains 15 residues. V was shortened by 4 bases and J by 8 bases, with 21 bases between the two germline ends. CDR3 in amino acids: CASSPRSGAWGGYTF. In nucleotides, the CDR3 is TGTGCCAGCAGCCCGCGCTCTGGGGCCTGGGGAGGCTACACCTTC.

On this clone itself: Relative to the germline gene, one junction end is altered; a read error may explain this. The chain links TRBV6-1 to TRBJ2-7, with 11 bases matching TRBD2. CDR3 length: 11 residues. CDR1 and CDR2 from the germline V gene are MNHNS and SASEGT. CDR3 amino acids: CASSSGTSGFF. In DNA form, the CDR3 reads TGTGCCAGCAGTTCCGGGACTAGCGGCTTCTTC.

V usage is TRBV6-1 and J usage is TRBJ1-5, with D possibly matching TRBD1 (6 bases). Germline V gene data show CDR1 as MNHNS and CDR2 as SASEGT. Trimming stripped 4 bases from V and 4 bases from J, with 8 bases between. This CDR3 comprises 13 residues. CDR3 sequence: CASSGDNNQPQHF. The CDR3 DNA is TGTGCCAGCAGTGGGGACAATAATCAGCCCCAGCATTTT.

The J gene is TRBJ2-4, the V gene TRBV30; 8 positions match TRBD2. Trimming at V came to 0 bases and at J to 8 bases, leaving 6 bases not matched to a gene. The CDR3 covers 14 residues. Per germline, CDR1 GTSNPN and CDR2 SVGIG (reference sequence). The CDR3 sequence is CAWSVPGLGDIQYF. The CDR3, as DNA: TGTGCCTGGAGTGTACCGGGACTAGGAGACATTCAGTACTTC.

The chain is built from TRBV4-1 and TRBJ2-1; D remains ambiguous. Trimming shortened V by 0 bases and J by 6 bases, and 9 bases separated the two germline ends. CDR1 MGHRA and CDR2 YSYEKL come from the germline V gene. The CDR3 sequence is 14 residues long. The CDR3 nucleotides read TGCGCCAGCAGCCAAGACCCACTCCTCAATGAGCAGTTCTTC. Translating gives CASSQDPLLNEQFF.

CDR3 sequence reads: CASSPRTGTTDTQYF. The CDR3 nucleotides read TGTGCCAGCAGCCCCCGGACAGGGACCACAGATACGCAGTATTTT. This chain joins TRBV7-9 and TRBJ2-3, with 8 bases fitting TRBD1. Germline CDR1 reads SEHNR; CDR2 reads FQNEAQ (reference sequence). The CDR3 runs 15 residues. Trimming removed 5 bases from V and 2 bases from J; junction bases left unmatched: 6.

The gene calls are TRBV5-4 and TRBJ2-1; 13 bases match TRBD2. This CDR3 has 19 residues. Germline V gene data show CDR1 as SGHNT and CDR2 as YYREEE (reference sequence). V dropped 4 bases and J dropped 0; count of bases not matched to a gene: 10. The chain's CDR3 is CASSPGGLAGRSSYNEQFF. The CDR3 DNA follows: TGTGCCAGCAGCCCGGGGGGACTAGCGGGACGAAGCTCCTACAATGAGCAGTTCTTC.

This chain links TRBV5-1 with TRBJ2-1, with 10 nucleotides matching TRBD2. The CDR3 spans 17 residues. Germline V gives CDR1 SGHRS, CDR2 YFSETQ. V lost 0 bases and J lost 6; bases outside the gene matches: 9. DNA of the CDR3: TGCGCCAGCAGCTTGGCCACAAGGGCTAGCGGGAGCAATGAGCAGTTCTTC. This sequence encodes CASSLATRASGSNEQFF.

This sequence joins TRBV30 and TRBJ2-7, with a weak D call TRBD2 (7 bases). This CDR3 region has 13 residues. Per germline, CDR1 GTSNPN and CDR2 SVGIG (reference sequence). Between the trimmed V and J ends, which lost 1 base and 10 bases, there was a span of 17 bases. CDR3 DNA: TGTGCCTGGAGTGGGGGGGGGCTTGGGGACCAGTACTTC. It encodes CAWSGGGLGDQYF.

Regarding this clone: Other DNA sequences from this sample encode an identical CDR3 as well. The CDR3 region is CASSPPGTGREKLFF. CDR3 in DNA: TGTGCCAGCAGTCCCCCCGGGACAGGGCGGGAAAAACTGTTTTTT. The rearrangement links TRBV28 to TRBJ1-4, with 9 bases that match TRBD1. The CDR3 is 15 amino acids. Trimming cost V 5 bases and J 8 bases; bases outside gene matches: 9. Germline assignment: CDR1 MDHEN and CDR2 SYDVKM.

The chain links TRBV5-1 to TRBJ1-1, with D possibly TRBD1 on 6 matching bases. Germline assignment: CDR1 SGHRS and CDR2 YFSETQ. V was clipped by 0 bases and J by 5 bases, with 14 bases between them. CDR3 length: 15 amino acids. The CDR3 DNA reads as TGCGCCAGCAGCTTGGTACCGGGGGCAGGGACTGAAGCTTTCTTT. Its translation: CASSLVPGAGTEAFF.

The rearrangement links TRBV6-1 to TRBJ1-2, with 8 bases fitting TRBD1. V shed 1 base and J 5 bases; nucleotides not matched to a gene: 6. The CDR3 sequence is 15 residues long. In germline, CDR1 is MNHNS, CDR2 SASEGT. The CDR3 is CASSEGTGPGYGYTF. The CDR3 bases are TGTGCCAGCAGTGAAGGGACAGGGCCCGGGTATGGCTACACCTTC.

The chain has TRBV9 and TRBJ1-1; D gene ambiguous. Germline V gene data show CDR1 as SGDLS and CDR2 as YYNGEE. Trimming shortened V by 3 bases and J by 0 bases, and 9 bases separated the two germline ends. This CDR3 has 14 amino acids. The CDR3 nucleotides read TGTGCCAGCAGCGCTGGCGAGTTGAACACTGAAGCTTTCTTT. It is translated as CASSAGELNTEAFF.

The CDR3, as DNA: TGTGCGGGGGGGGGATCCTATAATTCACCCCTCCACTTT. It codes for CAGGGSYNSPLHF. The chain has TRBV28 and TRBJ1-6, with D possibly matching TRBD1 (5 bases). Germline CDR1 reads MDHEN; CDR2 reads SYDVKM. The CDR3 has 13 residues.

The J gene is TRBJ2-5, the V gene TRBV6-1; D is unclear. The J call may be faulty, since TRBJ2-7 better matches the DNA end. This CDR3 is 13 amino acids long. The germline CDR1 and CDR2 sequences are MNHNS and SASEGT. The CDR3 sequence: CASTPTTAYEQYF. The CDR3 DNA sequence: TGTGCCAGCACCCCCACGACGGCCTACGAGCAGTACTTC.

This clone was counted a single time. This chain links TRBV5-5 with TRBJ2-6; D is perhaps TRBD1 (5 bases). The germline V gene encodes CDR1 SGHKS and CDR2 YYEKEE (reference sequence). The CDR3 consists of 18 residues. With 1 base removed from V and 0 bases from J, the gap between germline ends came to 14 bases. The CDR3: CASSLYSTESSGANVLTF. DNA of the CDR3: TGTGCCAGCAGCTTGTATTCGACAGAGAGCTCTGGGGCCAACGTCCTGACTTTC.

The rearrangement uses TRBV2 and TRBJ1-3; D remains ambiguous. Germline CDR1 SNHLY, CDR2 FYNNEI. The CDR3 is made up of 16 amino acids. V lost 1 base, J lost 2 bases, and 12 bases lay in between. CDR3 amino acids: CASSEEGPGAGNTIYF. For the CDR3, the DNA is TGTGCCAGCAGTGAAGAGGGCCCGGGTGCTGGAAACACCATATATTTT.

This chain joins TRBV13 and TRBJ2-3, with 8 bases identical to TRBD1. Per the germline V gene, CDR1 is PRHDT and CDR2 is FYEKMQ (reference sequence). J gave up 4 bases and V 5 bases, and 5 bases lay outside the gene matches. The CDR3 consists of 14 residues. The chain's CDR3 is CASSTRGPADTQYF. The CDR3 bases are TGTGCCAGCAGCACCAGGGGGCCCGCAGATACGCAGTATTTT. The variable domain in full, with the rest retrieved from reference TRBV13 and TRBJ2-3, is AAGVIQSPRHLIKEKRETATLKCYPIPRHDTVYWYQQGPGQDPQFLISFYEKMQSDKGSIPDRFSAQQFSDYHSELNMSSLELGDSALYFCASSTRGPADTQYFGPGTRLTVL.

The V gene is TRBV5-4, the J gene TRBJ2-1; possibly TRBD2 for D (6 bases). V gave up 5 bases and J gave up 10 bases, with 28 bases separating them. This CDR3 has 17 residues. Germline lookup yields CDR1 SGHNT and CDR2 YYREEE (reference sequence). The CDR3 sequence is CASRPQALGGPQGEQFF. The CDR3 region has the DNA TGTGCCAGCAGACCCCAGGCACTCGGGGGACCCCAAGGCGAGCAGTTCTTC.

This CDR3 reads CASSGATGINSPLHF. CDR3 nucleotides: TGTGCCAGCAGTGGGGCGACAGGGATCAATTCACCCCTCCACTTT. V and J are TRBV6-1 and TRBJ1-6; the match to TRBD1 covers 7 bases. The V and J ends lost 4 bases and 7 bases, in that order; junction bases with no gene match: 7. CDR3 length equals 15 residues. Germline-derived CDR1 and CDR2 are MNHNS and SASEGT.

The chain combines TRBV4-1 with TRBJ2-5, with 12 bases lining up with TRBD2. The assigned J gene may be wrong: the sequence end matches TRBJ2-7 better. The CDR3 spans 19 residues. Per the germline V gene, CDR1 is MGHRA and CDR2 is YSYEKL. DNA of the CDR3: TGCGCCAGCAGCCAAGGCGGACTAGCGGGAACCTGGGGCGGCTACGAGCAGTACTTC. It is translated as CASSQGGLAGTWGGYEQYF.